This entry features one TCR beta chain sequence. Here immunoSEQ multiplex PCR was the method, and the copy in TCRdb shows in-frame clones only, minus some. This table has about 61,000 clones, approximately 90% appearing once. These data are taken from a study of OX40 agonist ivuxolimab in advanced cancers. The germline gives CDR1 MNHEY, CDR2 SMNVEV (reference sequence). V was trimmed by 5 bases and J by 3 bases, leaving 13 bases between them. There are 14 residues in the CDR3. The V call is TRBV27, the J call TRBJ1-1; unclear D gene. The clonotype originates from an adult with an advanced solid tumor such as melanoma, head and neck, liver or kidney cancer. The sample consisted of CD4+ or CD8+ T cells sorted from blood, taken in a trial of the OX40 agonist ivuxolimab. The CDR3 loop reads CASSRIWGDTEAFF. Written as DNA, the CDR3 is TGTGCCAGCAGTCGAATATGGGGTGACACTGAAGCTTTCTTT.